Presented here are 5 T cell receptor beta chains from one specimen sequenced in a study of OX40 agonist ivuxolimab in advanced cancers. Some clones are missing from TCRdb's copy, which holds only in-frame ones; the method was immunoSEQ multiplex PCR. This sample has approximately 30,000 clones; around four fifths occur once, and the top ten carry around 10%. Sequenced here: CD4+ or CD8+ T cells sorted from blood, sampled in a trial of the OX40 agonist ivuxolimab. The receptors stem from an adult with an advanced solid tumor such as melanoma, head and neck, liver or kidney cancer.

CDR3 loop: CASSRDSSTDTQYF. The DNA for the CDR3 is TGTGCCAGCAGCCGGGACAGTAGCACAGATACGCAGTATTTT. V usage is TRBV6-6 and J usage is TRBJ2-3; TRBD1 aligns across 7 bases. The CDR3 spans 14 residues. Looked up from germline, CDR1 is MNHNY and CDR2 is SVGAGI (reference sequence). V lost 6 bases and J lost 0; bases outside the gene matches: 3.

The genes are TRBV19 and TRBJ1-5, with D maybe TRBD1 (5 bases). The CDR3 length is 11 residues. Per germline, CDR1 LNHDA and CDR2 SQIVND (reference sequence). CDR3 nucleotides: TGTGTTCAGGGAGGAGGACAGCCCCAGCATTTT. Translated: CVQGGGQPQHF.

By share, this clone ranks as medium-sized. The chain employs TRBV4-1 and TRBJ2-5; no clear D. This CDR3 contains 13 residues. V was trimmed by 4 bases and J by 0 bases, leaving 6 bases between them. The germline gives CDR1 MGHRA, CDR2 YSYEKL. The CDR3 spells CASSPLNQETQYF. The DNA of the CDR3 is TGCGCCAGCAGCCCACTGAACCAAGAGACCCAGTACTTC.

This chain links TRBV5-1 with TRBJ1-2, with D perhaps matching TRBD1 (5 bases). Per germline, CDR1 SGHRS and CDR2 YFSETQ. CDR3 size: 15 residues. The V end lost 4 bases, the J end lost 4 bases, and 17 bases lay between the germline ends. The CDR3 is CASSELQEGVYGYTF. In nucleotides, the CDR3 is TGCGCCAGCAGCGAGCTACAGGAAGGGGTCTATGGCTACACCTTC.

J is TRBJ2-1 and V is TRBV7-3; 8 bases align to TRBD1. Trimming at V came to 5 bases and at J to 9 bases, leaving 6 bases not matched to a gene. The CDR3 extends over 13 amino acids. CDR1 and CDR2 (germline): SGHTA, FQGTGA. In nucleotides, the CDR3 is TGTGCCAGCAGCCGGGCGACAGGGGTTGAGCAGTTCTTC. Amino acid sequence: CASSRATGVEQFF.